This T cell receptor beta chain originates from a study of T cells after posttransplantation cyclophosphamide. TCRdb's table, derived via immunoSEQ multiplex PCR, lists solely in-frame clones and lacks some. The profile covers more than 1,500 clones, none occurring a single time. A marrow graft followed busulfan-fludarabine conditioning, with cyclophosphamide on days +3 and +4. A few counts support this clone. Its cognate antigen is unknown. The study, taken as a whole, reports: Blood and skin or GI T cell repertoires showed limited TRB overlap. Donor CD8+ memory clones often dominated recipient blood repertoires at later times.

Germline V lookup: CDR1 SGHTA, CDR2 FQGTGA. There are 15 residues in the CDR3. Trimming stripped 5 bases from V and 1 base from J, with 13 bases between. The sequencing here drew on PBMCs, taken less than 400 days after allogeneic stem cell transplant with posttransplant cyclophosphamide. The clonotype comes from a male patient between 55 and 70 years old who received an allogeneic stem cell transplant from an unrelated donor, was CMV-positive, and had acute and chronic GVHD. Some T cells could come from the graft donor. The chain links TRBV7-3 to TRBJ2-3; D perhaps matches TRBD2 (5 bases). The CDR3 DNA is TGTGCCAGCAGCGTGGACCGGCGGGGCACAGATACGCAGTATTTT. This encodes CASSVDRRGTDTQYF.